The clone carrying this TCR beta chain was recorded only once. This sample is part of a study of technical replicates of blood from several donors. Clones were read by immunoSEQ multiplex PCR, and TCRdb kept only the in-frame ones, dropping some. This table holds tens of thousands of clones, over 85% found once. This receptor was taken from a human donor in good health. Some clones in this sample may be carry-over from other donors' samples. Sequencing was carried out using PBMCs.

CDR3 sequence (DNA): TGTGCCAGCAGCGTATCCCGTGTTAGCGGGGGGGCAAGCACCGGGGAGCTGTTTTTT. Translated, it gives CASSVSRVSGGASTGELFF. The genes are TRBV9 and TRBJ2-2, with TRBD2 identical over 11 bases. Germline V CDR1 and CDR2: SGDLS, YYNGEE. CDR3 length equals 19 residues. V gave up 1 base and J gave up 4 bases; unmatched junction bases: 12.